These 8 T cell receptor beta chains share one sample of origin, sequenced in a study of cytomegalovirus exposure and HLA in healthy donors. Use of 60 Vbeta and 13 Jbeta primers characterized the PCR. TCRdb keeps only in-frame clones here, not all; method: immunoSEQ multiplex PCR. This sample has some 66,000 clones, with roughly 78% found just once. The material sequenced was PBMCs. These receptors all come from a man aged 35 to 55 in good health and CMV-seronegative.

The V gene is TRBV4-1, the J gene TRBJ1-1; 7 nucleotides agree with TRBD1. The V gene end was trimmed by 6 bases and the J gene end by 1 base; junction bases not matched to a gene: 5. The CDR3 runs 14 residues. Germline V lookup: CDR1 MGHRA, CDR2 YSYEKL. CDR3 nucleotide sequence: TGCGCCAGCAGGGGACAGTTAAAGAACACTGAAGCTTTCTTT. The encoded protein is CASRGQLKNTEAFF.

This clone was detected only a few times. The genes are TRBV6-5 and TRBJ2-2, with 9 bases identical to TRBD1. The ends lost 6 bases at V and 3 bases at J; junction bases unmatched: 5. The CDR3 spans 15 residues. The germline V gene has CDR1 MNHEY and CDR2 SVGAGI. The CDR3 is CASSSRQGDTGELFF. The CDR3 region has the DNA TGTGCCAGCAGCTCACGACAGGGGGACACCGGGGAGCTGTTTTTT.

The gene calls are TRBV7-3 and TRBJ2-7; D is perhaps TRBD2 (5 bases). The CDR3 runs to 15 residues. Trimming stripped 3 bases from V and 0 bases from J, with 12 bases between. In germline, CDR1 is SGHTA, CDR2 FQGTGA. As DNA, the CDR3 is TGTGCCAGCAGCTTGTGGACTGGTAGCTCCTACGAGCAGTACTTC. This translates into CASSLWTGSSYEQYF.

A few counts support this clone. V and J are TRBV19 and TRBJ2-2; maybe TRBD1 (6 bases). The V gene's germline CDR1 is LNHDA and CDR2 SQIVND (reference sequence). The CDR3 extends over 16 amino acids. Trimming stripped 3 bases from V and 0 bases from J, with 11 bases between. DNA of the CDR3: TGTGCCAGTAGTATTCCTAGGACAGCGAACACCGGGGAGCTGTTTTTT. Amino acids: CASSIPRTANTGELFF.

On this clone itself: The junction departs from the called germline gene at one end, perhaps through a read error. The chain has TRBV28 and TRBJ2-1; TRBD2 agrees at 7 bases. This CDR3 comprises 11 residues. Per the germline V gene, CDR1 is MDHEN and CDR2 is SYDVKM. The CDR3 region is CASSLSSGIVF. Here the CDR3 DNA reads TGTGCCAGCAGTTTGTCAAGCGGGATCGTCTTC.

This clone was detected a few times. This chain connects TRBV7-9 to TRBJ2-6, with a tentative D call TRBD1 (6 bases). This CDR3 is 17 amino acids long. CDR1 and CDR2 from the germline V gene are SEHNR and FQNEAQ (reference sequence). With 7 bases removed from V and 0 bases from J, the gap between germline ends came to 16 bases. The CDR3 DNA sequence: TGTGCCAGCACCCCCGGACAGTCTAGCTCTGGGGCCAACGTCCTGACTTTC. This gives the protein CASTPGQSSSGANVLTF.

The DNA for the CDR3 is TGTGCCAGCAGCCCTACCCTGGAGTTTTACAATGAGCAGTTCTTC. Encoded protein: CASSPTLEFYNEQFF. The V call is TRBV7-8, the J call TRBJ2-1; D is unresolved. Trimming left V 5 bases short and J 4 bases short, with 15 bases between. This CDR3 has 15 amino acids. Looked up from germline, CDR1 is SGHVS and CDR2 is FQNEAQ.

V and J are TRBV5-1 and TRBJ1-1, with TRBD1 as a possible D gene (6 bases). CDR1 and CDR2 from the germline V gene are SGHRS and YFSETQ. This CDR3 contains 14 residues. V lost 0 bases to trimming and J lost 4 bases, with 10 bases between them. The CDR3 protein is CASSLEQGITEAFF. The DNA of the CDR3 is TGCGCCAGCAGCTTGGAGCAGGGGATCACTGAAGCTTTCTTT.